A selection of T cell receptor beta chains follows, all from one sample in a study of OX40 agonist ivuxolimab in advanced cancers. Assay used: immunoSEQ multiplex PCR; TCRdb lists only in-frame clones, some missing. This sample has approximately 61,000 clones, with roughly 90% found just once. The sequences come from CD4+ or CD8+ T cells sorted from blood, collected in a trial of the OX40 agonist ivuxolimab. Receptors were obtained from an adult with an advanced solid tumor such as melanoma, head and neck, liver or kidney cancer. Both conserved end residues are part of each CDR3. D genes are given only for firm matches. Some rows mark clone size as missing; the rest say once, few, many or name a class of expanded clone.

TRBV11-2	-	-	TRBJ1-4	CASSRTGATNEKLFF	TGTGCCAGCAGTCGAACGGGGGCAACTAATGAAAAACTGTTTTTT
TRBV28	-	-	TRBJ2-1	CASSPSGVYNEQFF	TGTGCCAGCAGTCCTTCGGGAGTCTACAATGAGCAGTTCTTC
TRBV5-6	-	TRBD1	TRBJ1-5	CASSLAGTGYQPQHF	TGTGCCAGCAGCTTGGCCGGGACAGGGTATCAGCCCCAGCATTTT
TRBV2	-	-	TRBJ2-6	CASRAWTAPSSGANVLTF	TGTGCCAGCAGGGCTTGGACAGCCCCGAGCTCTGGGGCCAACGTCCTGACTTTC
TRBV11-3	-	TRBD1	TRBJ2-3	CASSWDRERDTQYF	TGTGCCAGCAGCTGGGACAGGGAGAGGGATACGCAGTATTTT
TRBV27	-	TRBD1	TRBJ2-7	CASNKDRGSYEQYF	TGTGCCAGCAATAAGGACAGGGGGTCCTACGAGCAGTACTTC
TRBV19	-	-	TRBJ2-2	CATPRLQGTGELFF	TGTGCCACCCCTCGTCTTCAGGGGACCGGGGAGCTGTTTTTT
TRBV11-3	-	-	TRBJ2-1	CASSPRDNYNEQFF	TGTGCCAGCAGCCCCCGGGACAACTACAATGAGCAGTTCTTC
TRBV15	few	-	TRBJ1-1	CATSRDRGGQYTEAFF	TGTGCCACCAGCAGAGATCGGGGGGGTCAATACACTGAAGCTTTCTTT
TRBV28	-	-	TRBJ2-7	CASTGRETYEQYF	TGTGCCAGCACTGGCAGGGAGACCTACGAGCAGTACTTC
TRBV27	-	-	TRBJ2-7	CASSGGGGTHTYEQYF	TGTGCCAGCAGTGGGGGAGGGGGGACCCATACCTACGAGCAGTACTTC
TRBV4-3	-	TRBD2	TRBJ2-1	CASSQGGGVNNEQFF	TGCGCCAGCAGCCAGGGGGGAGGGGTCAACAATGAGCAGTTCTTC
TRBV27	-	TRBD2	TRBJ2-1	CASSLSRDYYNEQFF	TGTGCCAGCAGTTTATCGCGGGACTACTACAATGAGCAGTTCTTC
TRBV27	-	TRBD1	TRBJ2-1	CASSLLRDRAYNEQFF	TGTGCCAGCAGCTTACTCCGGGACAGGGCCTACAATGAGCAGTTCTTC
TRBV7-2	-	TRBD1	TRBJ2-2	CASSTAGQGYSGELFF	TGTGCCAGCAGCACCGCTGGACAGGGTTATTCCGGGGAGCTGTTTTTT
TRBV4-2	-	TRBD2	TRBJ2-1	CASSQGDVRTSGYNEQFF	TGTGCCAGCAGCCAAGGGGACGTGCGGACTAGCGGCTACAATGAGCAGTTCTTC
TRBV29-1	-	TRBD1	TRBJ2-7	CSVQPTGGNYEQYF	TGCAGCGTCCAACCGACAGGGGGCAACTACGAGCAGTACTTC
TRBV27	-	-	TRBJ1-1	CASSIGGLGEAFF	TGTGCCAGCAGCATCGGTGGACTTGGCGAAGCTTTCTTT
TRBV7-3	-	-	TRBJ2-2	CASSFFPGTGELFF	TGTGCCAGCAGCTTCTTTCCCGGGACCGGGGAGCTGTTTTTT
TRBV19	-	TRBD2	TRBJ2-7	CASTSGTSGSMAYEQYF	TGTGCCAGTACCTCCGGGACTAGCGGGAGCATGGCCTACGAGCAGTACTTC
TRBV7-6	-	-	TRBJ2-7	CASSPRDNSYEQYF	TGTGCCAGCAGCCCCCGGGACAACTCCTACGAGCAGTACTTC
TRBV28	-	TRBD2	TRBJ2-1	CASRPPGLAGETPYNEQFF	TGTGCCAGCAGGCCCCCGGGACTAGCGGGAGAGACACCCTACAATGAGCAGTTCTTC
TRBV29-1	-	TRBD2	TRBJ2-5	CSVESEGGLAAPRVQETQYF	TGCAGCGTTGAGTCGGAAGGAGGACTAGCGGCTCCAAGGGTACAAGAGACCCAGTACTTC
TRBV7-9	-	-	TRBJ1-2	CASSSRVADGASNYGYTF	TGTGCCAGCAGCTCTCGTGTTGCGGACGGAGCCTCTAACTATGGCTACACCTTC
TRBV28	-	-	TRBJ2-5	CASNRAETQYF	TGTGCCAGCAACAGGGCAGAGACCCAGTACTTC
TRBV6-1	few	-	TRBJ2-7	CASSLSGTESYEQYF	TGTGCCAGCAGTCTATCCGGGACGGAGTCCTACGAGCAGTACTTC
TRBV19	-	-	TRBJ1-5	CASSLYRDNQPQHF	TGTGCCAGTAGTTTATACAGGGATAATCAGCCCCAGCATTTT
TRBV7-2	-	-	TRBJ1-5	CASSLTRINSNQPQHF	TGTGCCAGCAGCCTAACACGTATCAATAGCAATCAGCCCCAGCATTTT
TRBV28	-	TRBD1	TRBJ2-5	CASSASRGQETQYF	TGTGCCAGCAGTGCCTCCAGGGGGCAAGAGACCCAGTACTTC
TRBV4-1	few	TRBD1	TRBJ1-2	CASSPDRDYGYTF	TGCGCCAGCAGCCCCGACAGGGACTATGGCTACACCTTC
TRBV7-3	-	TRBD2	TRBJ2-3	CASSLAGGTDTQYF	TGTGCCAGCAGCTTGGCGGGGGGCACAGATACGCAGTATTTT
TRBV4-3	-	-	TRBJ1-2	CASSQVSSGYGYTF	TGCGCCAGCAGCCAAGTTTCATCTGGCTATGGCTACACCTTC
TRBV11-3	-	-	TRBJ1-1	CASSSEGTEAFF	TGTGCCAGCAGCTCGGAAGGCACTGAAGCTTTCTTT
TRBV6-6	-	TRBD2	TRBJ2-2	CASSYDKRETGELFF	TGTGCCAGCAGTTACGATAAGCGGGAGACCGGGGAGCTGTTTTTT
TRBV11-2	-	TRBD1	TRBJ1-2	CASSIRQGGIDGYTF	TGTGCCAGCAGCATAAGACAGGGTGGGATAGATGGCTACACCTTC
TRBV7-2	-	TRBD1	TRBJ2-5	CASSLLPGQQVEETQYF	TGTGCCAGCAGCTTGCTGCCGGGACAGCAAGTTGAAGAGACCCAGTACTTC
TRBV19	once	TRBD1	TRBJ1-1	CASSGTGTGRTEAFF	TGTGCCAGTAGTGGAACCGGGACAGGGAGGACTGAAGCTTTCTTT
TRBV7-3	-	TRBD2	TRBJ2-1	CASTLGTSGSNEQFF	TGTGCCAGCACCCTCGGGACTAGCGGGAGCAATGAGCAGTTCTTC
TRBV5-6	-	-	TRBJ2-3	CASSLRQGLSDTQYF	TGTGCCAGCAGCTTGAGACAGGGACTATCAGATACGCAGTATTTT
TRBV10-3	-	TRBD2	TRBJ2-2	CAIAKPGLAGHGELFF	TGTGCCATCGCCAAACCGGGACTAGCGGGACACGGGGAGCTGTTTTTT
TRBV6-1	once	-	TRBJ2-7	CASSEEVWRSYEQYF	TGTGCCAGCAGTGAAGAGGTTTGGAGGTCCTACGAGCAGTACTTC
TRBV7-2	once	-	TRBJ2-5	CASTYPGQTQYF	TGTGCCAGCACCTATCCGGGACAGACCCAGTACTTC
TRBV5-4	-	TRBD2	TRBJ2-7	CASSTDGRTYEQYF	TGTGCCAGCAGCACTGACGGGAGGACCTACGAGCAGTACTTC
TRBV13	-	-	TRBJ2-5	CASSIQGFQETQYF	TGTGCCAGCAGCATACAGGGCTTCCAAGAGACCCAGTACTTC
TRBV7-8	-	TRBD2	TRBJ2-3	CASSSLAGNTDTQYF	TGTGCCAGCAGCTCTTTAGCGGGAAACACAGATACGCAGTATTTT
TRBV7-9	-	TRBD1	TRBJ2-7	CASSYGQGQYEQYF	TGTGCCAGCAGCTACGGACAGGGACAATACGAGCAGTACTTC
TRBV19	-	-	TRBJ1-5	CASSIYLGMNQPQHF	TGTGCCAGTAGTATATACCTGGGCATGAATCAGCCCCAGCATTTT
TRBV6-6	-	-	TRBJ1-4	CASSYSGPDEKLFF	TGTGCCAGCAGTTACTCCGGACCAGATGAAAAACTGTTTTTT
TRBV28	-	-	TRBJ2-3	CASSSIMAQYF	TGTGCCAGCAGCTCAATCATGGCGCAGTATTTT